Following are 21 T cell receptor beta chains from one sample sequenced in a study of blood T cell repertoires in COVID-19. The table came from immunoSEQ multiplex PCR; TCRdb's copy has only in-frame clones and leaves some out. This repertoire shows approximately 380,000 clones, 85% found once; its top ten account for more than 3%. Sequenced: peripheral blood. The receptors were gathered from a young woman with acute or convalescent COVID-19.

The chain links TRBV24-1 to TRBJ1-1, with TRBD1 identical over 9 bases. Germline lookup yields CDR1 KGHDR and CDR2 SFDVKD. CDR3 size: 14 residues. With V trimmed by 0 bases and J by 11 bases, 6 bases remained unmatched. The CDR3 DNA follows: TGTGCCACCAGTGATTTGGGGGACAGGGCGGGGGCTTTCTTT. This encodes CATSDLGDRAGAFF.

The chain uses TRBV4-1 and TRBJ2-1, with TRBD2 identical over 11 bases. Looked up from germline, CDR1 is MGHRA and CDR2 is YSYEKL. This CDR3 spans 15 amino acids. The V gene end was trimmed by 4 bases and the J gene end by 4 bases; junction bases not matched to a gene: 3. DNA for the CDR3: TGCGCCAGCAGCCTTTTAGCGGGGGGGTACAATGAGCAGTTCTTC. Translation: CASSLLAGGYNEQFF.

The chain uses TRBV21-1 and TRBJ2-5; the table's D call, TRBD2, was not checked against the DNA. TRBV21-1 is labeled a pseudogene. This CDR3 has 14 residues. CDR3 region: CASPRAEGGETQYF. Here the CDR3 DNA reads TGTGCCAGCCCAAGGGCGGAGGGGGGGGAGACCCAGTACTTC.

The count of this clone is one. In DNA form, the CDR3 reads TGTGCCAGCAGCGTAGCTAGCGGGAGAAACGATGAGCAGTTCTTC. Its translation is CASSVASGRNDEQFF. The V call is TRBV9, the J call TRBJ2-1; 10 nucleotides match TRBD2. With 0 bases clipped from V and 8 bases from J, the junction kept 5 bases outside the gene matches. Per the germline V gene, CDR1 is SGDLS and CDR2 is YYNGEE. The CDR3 has 15 amino acids.

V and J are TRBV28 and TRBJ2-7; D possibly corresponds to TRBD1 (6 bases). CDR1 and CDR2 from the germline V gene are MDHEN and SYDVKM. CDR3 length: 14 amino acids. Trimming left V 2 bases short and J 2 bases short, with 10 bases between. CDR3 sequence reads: CASSLIRDTYEQYF. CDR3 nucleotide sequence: TGTGCCAGCAGTTTAATCCGGGACACCTACGAGCAGTACTTC.

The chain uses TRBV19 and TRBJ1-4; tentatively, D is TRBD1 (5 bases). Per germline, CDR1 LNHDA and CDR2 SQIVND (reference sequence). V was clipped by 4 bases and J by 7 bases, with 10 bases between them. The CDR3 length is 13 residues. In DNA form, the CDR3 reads TGTGCCAGTAGTAGTGGTAGGGGTGAAAAACTGTTTTTT. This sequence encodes CASSSGRGEKLFF.

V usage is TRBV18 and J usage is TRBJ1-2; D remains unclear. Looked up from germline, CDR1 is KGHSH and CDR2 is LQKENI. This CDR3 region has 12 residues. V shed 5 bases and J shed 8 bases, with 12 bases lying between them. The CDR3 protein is CASSANIQGYTF. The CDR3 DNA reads TGTGCCAGCTCAGCAAATATACAGGGCTACACCTTC.

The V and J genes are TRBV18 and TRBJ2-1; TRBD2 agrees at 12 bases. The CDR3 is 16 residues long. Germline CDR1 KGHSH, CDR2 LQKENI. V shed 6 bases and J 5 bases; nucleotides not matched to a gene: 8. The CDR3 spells CASSPGLAGNNNEQFF. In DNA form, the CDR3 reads TGTGCCAGCTCTCCGGGACTAGCGGGCAACAACAATGAGCAGTTCTTC.

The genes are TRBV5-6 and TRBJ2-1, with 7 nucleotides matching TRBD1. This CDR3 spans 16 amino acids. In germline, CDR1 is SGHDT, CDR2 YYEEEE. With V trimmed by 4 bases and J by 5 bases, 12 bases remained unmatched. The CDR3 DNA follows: TGTGCCAGCAGCCCCTTGCGTAGGGGGCTGAACAATGAGCAGTTCTTC. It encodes CASSPLRRGLNNEQFF.

This CDR3 is CASSLDKDRSSNQPQHF. The CDR3 nucleotides are TGTGCCAGCAGCTTAGATAAGGACAGGTCCAGCAATCAGCCCCAGCATTTT. The chain links TRBV11-3 to TRBJ1-5; 7 bases fit TRBD1. The CDR3 sequence is 17 residues long. The germline CDR1 and CDR2 sequences are SGHNT and YENEEA. V was clipped by 0 bases and J by 1 base; unmatched bases: 6.

CDR3 sequence: CASSLEQPTDTQYF. The DNA for the CDR3 is TGTGCCAGCAGCTTGGAACAGCCCACAGATACGCAGTATTTT. This chain connects TRBV5-4 to TRBJ2-3; D unresolved. The V gene's germline CDR1 is SGHNT and CDR2 YYREEE (reference sequence). The CDR3 consists of 14 residues. V lost 0 bases and J 2 bases, leaving 7 bases between the germline ends.

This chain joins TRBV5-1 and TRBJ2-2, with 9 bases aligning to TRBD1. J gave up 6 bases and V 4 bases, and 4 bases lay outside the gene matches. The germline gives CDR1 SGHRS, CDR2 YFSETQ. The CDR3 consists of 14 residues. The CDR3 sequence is CASSTRTGAGELFF. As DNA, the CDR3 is TGCGCCAGCAGCACCCGGACAGGGGCCGGGGAGCTGTTTTTT.

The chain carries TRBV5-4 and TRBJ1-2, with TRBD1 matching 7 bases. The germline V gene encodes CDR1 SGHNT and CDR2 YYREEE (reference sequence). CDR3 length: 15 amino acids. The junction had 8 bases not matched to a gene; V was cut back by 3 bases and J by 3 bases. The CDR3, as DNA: TGTGCCAGCAGCTCCGAGCCACAGGGGTACTATGGCTACACCTTC. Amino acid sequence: CASSSEPQGYYGYTF.

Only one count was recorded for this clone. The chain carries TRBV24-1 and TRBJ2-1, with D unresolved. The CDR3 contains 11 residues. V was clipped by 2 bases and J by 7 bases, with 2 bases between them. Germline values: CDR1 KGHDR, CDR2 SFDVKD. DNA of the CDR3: TGTGCCACCAGTGATTCGAATGAGCAGTTCTTC. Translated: CATSDSNEQFF.

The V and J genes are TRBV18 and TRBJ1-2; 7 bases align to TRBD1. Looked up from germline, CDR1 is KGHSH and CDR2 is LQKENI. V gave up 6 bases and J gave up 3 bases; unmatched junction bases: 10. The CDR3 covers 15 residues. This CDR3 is CASSYKTGTDYGYTF. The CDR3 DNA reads TGTGCCAGCTCTTATAAAACCGGGACAGACTATGGCTACACCTTC.

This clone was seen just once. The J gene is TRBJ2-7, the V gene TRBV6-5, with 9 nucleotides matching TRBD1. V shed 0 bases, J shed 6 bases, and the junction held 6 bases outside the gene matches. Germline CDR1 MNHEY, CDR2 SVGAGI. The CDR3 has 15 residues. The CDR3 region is CASSYSGQGKAEQYF. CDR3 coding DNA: TGTGCCAGCAGTTACTCAGGACAGGGGAAAGCCGAGCAGTACTTC.

The CDR3 reads CATSRAGLSYEQYF. In DNA, the CDR3 is TGTGCCACCAGCAGAGCAGGGCTCTCCTACGAGCAGTACTTC. V is TRBV15 and J is TRBJ2-7, with a possible D match to TRBD1 (5 bases). The CDR3 is 14 amino acids. CDR1 and CDR2 (germline): LNHNV, YYDKDF (reference sequence). Trimming stripped 1 base from V and 0 bases from J, with 7 bases between. Full variable domain (outside the CDR3, taken from reference TRBV15 and TRBJ2-7): DAMVIQNPRYQVTQFGKPVTLSCSQTLNHNVMYWYQQKSSQAPKLLFHYYDKDFNNEADTPDNFQSRRPNTSFCFLDIRSPGLGDTAMYLCATSRAGLSYEQYFGPGTRLTVT.

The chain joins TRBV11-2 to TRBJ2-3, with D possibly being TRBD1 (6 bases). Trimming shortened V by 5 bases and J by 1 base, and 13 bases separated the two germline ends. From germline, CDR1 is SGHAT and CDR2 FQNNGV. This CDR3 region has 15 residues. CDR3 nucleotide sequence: TGTGCCAGCAGCCCATCCGGACAGCGCACAGATACGCAGTATTTT. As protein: CASSPSGQRTDTQYF.

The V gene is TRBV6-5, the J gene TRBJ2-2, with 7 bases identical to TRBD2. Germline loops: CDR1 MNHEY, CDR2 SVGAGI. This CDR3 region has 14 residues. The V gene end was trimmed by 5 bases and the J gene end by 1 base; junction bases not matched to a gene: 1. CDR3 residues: CASSSGVNTGELFF. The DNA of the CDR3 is TGTGCCAGCAGTAGCGGGGTGAACACCGGGGAGCTGTTTTTT.

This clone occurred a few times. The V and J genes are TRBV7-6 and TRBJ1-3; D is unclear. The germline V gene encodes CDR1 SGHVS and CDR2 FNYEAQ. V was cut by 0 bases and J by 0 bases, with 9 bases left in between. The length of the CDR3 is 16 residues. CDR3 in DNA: TGTGCCAGCAGCTTAGCACCAGCGGACTCTGGAAACACCATATATTTT. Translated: CASSLAPADSGNTIYF.

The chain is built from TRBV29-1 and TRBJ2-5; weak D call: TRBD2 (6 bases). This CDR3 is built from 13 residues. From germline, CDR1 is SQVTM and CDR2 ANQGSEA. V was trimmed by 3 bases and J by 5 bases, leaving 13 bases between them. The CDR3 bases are TGCAGCGTTGACGGGGGACGTCAGGAGACCCAGTACTTC. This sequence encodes CSVDGGRQETQYF. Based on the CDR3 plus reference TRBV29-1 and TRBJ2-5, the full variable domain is SAVISQKPSRDICQRGTSLTIQCQVDSQVTMMFWYRQQPGQSLTLIATANQGSEATYESGFVIDKFPISRPNLTFSTLTVSNMSPEDSSIYLCSVDGGRQETQYFGPGTRLLVL.